This TCR beta chain was sequenced in a study of blood T cell repertoires in COVID-19. About the research overall: Acute and convalescent COVID-19 samples came from the United States, Italy and Spain. PBMCs, B-cell-depleted T cells, or T cells were the source of the cDNA or gDNA that made up the material.

Authors' data handling: Reference gene primer amplification gave estimated nucleated cell counts. Profiling relied on immunoSEQ multiplex PCR, and the TCRdb table lists in-frame clones only, not all of them. That table furnishes V, J and clone size, whereas the DNA furnished D and trimming. The data show fewer than 200,000 clones, roughly 80% seen once. V was clipped by 0 bases and J by 0 bases, with 9 bases between them. CDR3 length: 16 amino acids. Looked up from germline, CDR1 is MNHEY and CDR2 is SVGAGI. The sequencing sample was made of peripheral blood. The rearrangement joins TRBV6-5 to TRBJ1-3; D remains ambiguous. This clonotype was obtained from a woman in her 70s with acute or convalescent COVID-19. CDR3 DNA sequence: TGTGCCAGCAGTTACTCGAGCGGAAGCTCTGGAAACACCATATATTTT. Protein sequence: CASSYSSGSSGNTIYF.